Following are 13 T cell receptor beta chains from one sample sequenced in a study of T-cell reconstitution after alpha-beta-depleted transplantation in children. The authors prepared the TCRbeta library with unique molecular identifiers. Using its own MiXCR run on the PCR reads, TCRdb lists one record per CDR3 protein. The table records 450,000 to 600,000 distinct CDR3 sequences, 10% to 15% of them present only once. Sequenced here: PBMCs, mostly from graft donor cells, sampled 360 days after TCRalphabeta/CD19-depleted stem cell transplant. The source of these receptors is a male patient under 18 who had a stem cell transplant for acute myeloid leukemia, so the T cells may come from the graft donor.

The CDR3 DNA follows: TGTGCCAGCAGTCGGCAACCAAACGCAGATACGCAGTATTTT. Translating gives CASSRQPNADTQYF. The V gene is TRBV28, the J gene TRBJ2-3; D gene unclear. The CDR3 contains 14 residues. CDR1 is MDHEN and CDR2 is SYDVKM in the germline V gene. The ends were cut back, 5 bases at V and 4 bases at J, with 13 bases in the middle.

This clonotype has only a few counts. The genes are TRBV20-1 and TRBJ2-5, with TRBD1 as a possible D gene (5 bases). Trimming shortened V by 0 bases and J by 4 bases, and 21 bases separated the two germline ends. Germline lookup yields CDR1 DFQATT and CDR2 SNEGSKA (reference sequence). The CDR3 length is 17 residues. CDR3 bases: TGCAGTGCTAGAGATCCTTTCGGACAAGGAAGGGGAGAGACCCAGTACTTC. This gives the protein CSARDPFGQGRGETQYF.

This clonotype was seen more than once but under ten times. CDR3 nucleotides: TGTGCCAGCAGCTTATGGACTAGCGGGAAGGGAAATACGCAGTATTTT. Translated, it gives CASSLWTSGKGNTQYF. V gene TRBV3-1 combines with J gene TRBJ2-3; 12 bases align to TRBD2. Germline V lookup: CDR1 LGHDT, CDR2 YNNKEL (reference sequence). V lost 5 bases to trimming and J lost 7 bases; unmatched junction nucleotides: 10. The CDR3 runs 16 residues.

This clonotype was counted at least ten times. The genes are TRBV28 and TRBJ2-3; D is uncertain. This CDR3 region has 12 residues. V lost 5 bases and J 7 bases, leaving 10 bases between the germline ends. The germline CDR1 and CDR2 sequences are MDHEN and SYDVKM. This CDR3 reads CASSPPLYTQYF. For the CDR3, the DNA is TGTGCCAGCAGTCCCCCCCTTTATACGCAGTATTTT.

This clonotype was counted between two and nine times. The V call is TRBV6-5, the J call TRBJ2-7, with 8 bases aligning to TRBD2. The germline CDR1 and CDR2 sequences are MNHEY and SVGAGI. The CDR3 sequence is 11 residues long. CDR3 sequence (DNA): TGTTCAGCGGGAGTTTTCTACGAGCAGTACTTC. It encodes CSAGVFYEQYF.

This clonotype occurred a few times. V is TRBV3-1 and J is TRBJ2-7, with D hard to call. The germline V gene has CDR1 LGHDT and CDR2 YNNKEL (reference sequence). The CDR3 loop spans 12 amino acids. With 0 bases removed from V and 5 bases from J, the gap between germline ends came to 5 bases. The CDR3 nucleotides read TGTGCCAGCAGCCAAGATCGGGACGAGCAGTACTTC. This codes for CASSQDRDEQYF.

This clonotype has a handful of counts. The chain has TRBV21-1 and TRBJ2-1. TRBV21-1 corresponds to a pseudogene. The CDR3 contains 16 residues. The CDR3 reads CASSKRGSRMYNEQFF. The CDR3 DNA sequence: TGTGCCAGCAGCAAACGCGGGAGCAGGATGTACAATGAGCAGTTCTTC.

This clonotype was detected many times. The V gene is TRBV28, the J gene TRBJ2-2; D gene uncertain. Looked up from germline, CDR1 is MDHEN and CDR2 is SYDVKM. There are 12 residues in the CDR3. Deletions cut 6 bases from V and 13 bases from J, with 15 bases between. CDR3: CASSWASSWLFF. The CDR3 coding sequence is TGTGCCAGCAGCTGGGCGTCCTCGTGGCTGTTTTTT.

This clonotype has at least ten counts. The chain is built from TRBV9 and TRBJ2-2, with 7 nucleotides matching TRBD2. Losses at the gene ends were 4 bases for V and 7 bases for J; bases not matched to a gene: 22. The CDR3 is 19 residues long. Germline CDR1 SGDLS, CDR2 YYNGEE. DNA for the CDR3: TGTGCCAGCAGCTCGCCGAGGGGCTTAGCGGGCCCTTTGGACGGGGAGCTGTTTTTT. This codes for CASSSPRGLAGPLDGELFF.

This clonotype came up many times. The V and J genes are TRBV19 and TRBJ2-1; perhaps D is TRBD1 or TRBD2 (6 bases each). CDR3 length equals 15 residues. Germline values: CDR1 LNHDA, CDR2 SQIVND (reference sequence). V dropped 3 bases and J dropped 7 bases, with 16 bases sitting between them. CDR3 nucleotides: TGTGCCAGTAGTATGGGGGATGGGGGGCGGAATGAGCAGTTCTTC. Translated, it gives CASSMGDGGRNEQFF. Full variable domain (remainder filled in from reference TRBV19 and TRBJ2-1): DGGITQSPKYLFRKEGQNVTLSCEQNLNHDAMYWYRQDPGQGLRLIYYSQIVNDFQKGDIAEGYSVSREKKESFPLTVTSAQKNPTAFYLCASSMGDGGRNEQFFGPGTRLTVL.

J is TRBJ2-1 and V is TRBV7-6; 12 bases agree with TRBD2. The CDR3 consists of 19 residues. Germline V gives CDR1 SGHVS, CDR2 FNYEAQ. The J segment lost 4 bases and the V segment lost 0 bases, leaving 10 bases of the junction unmatched. The CDR3 region is CASSLASSGRAGVYNEQFF. CDR3 in DNA: TGTGCCAGCAGCTTAGCCTCTAGCGGGAGGGCTGGGGTATACAATGAGCAGTTCTTC.

This clonotype was found a few times. The rearrangement uses TRBV18 and TRBJ1-1, with 7 positions matching TRBD1. CDR1 and CDR2 (germline): KGHSH, LQKENI. V trimming: 5 bases; J trimming: 5 bases; junction bases outside the gene matches: 5. This CDR3 is built from 13 residues. CDR3: CASSAGGWTEAFF. CDR3 sequence (DNA): TGTGCCAGCTCAGCAGGGGGTTGGACTGAAGCTTTCTTT.

The V and J genes are TRBV15 and TRBJ2-5; D not resolved. Germline loops: CDR1 LNHNV, CDR2 YYDKDF (reference sequence). The CDR3 extends over 15 amino acids. The V end lost 3 bases, the J end lost 1 base, and 12 bases lay between the germline ends. CDR3 region: CATSSGSVPQETQYF. The CDR3 nucleotides are TGTGCCACCAGCAGCGGATCGGTCCCCCAAGAGACCCAGTACTTC. The full variable domain, completed using reference TRBV15 and TRBJ2-5, is DAMVIQNPRYQVTQFGKPVTLSCSQTLNHNVMYWYQQKSSQAPKLLFHYYDKDFNNEADTPDNFQSRRPNTSFCFLDIRSPGLGDTAMYLCATSSGSVPQETQYFGPGTRLLVL.